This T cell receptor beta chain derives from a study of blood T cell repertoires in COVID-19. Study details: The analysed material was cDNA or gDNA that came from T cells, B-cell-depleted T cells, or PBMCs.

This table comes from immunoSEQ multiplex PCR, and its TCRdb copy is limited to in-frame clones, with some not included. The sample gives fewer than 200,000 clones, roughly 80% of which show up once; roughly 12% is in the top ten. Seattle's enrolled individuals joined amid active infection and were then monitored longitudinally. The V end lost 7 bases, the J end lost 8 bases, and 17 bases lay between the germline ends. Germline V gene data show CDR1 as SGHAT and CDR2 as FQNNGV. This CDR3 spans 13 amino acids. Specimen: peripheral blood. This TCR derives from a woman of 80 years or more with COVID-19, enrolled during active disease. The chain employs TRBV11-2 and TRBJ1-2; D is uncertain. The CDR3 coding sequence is TGTGCCAGCACCCGAGGGTGGGGTGAAGGCTACACCTTC. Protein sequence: CASTRGWGEGYTF.